These 9 T cell receptor beta chains came from one sample sequenced in a study of identical twins. TCRdb itself ran the 5' RACE reads through MiXCR, one entry per CDR3 protein. The table has 250,000 to 350,000 distinct CDR3 sequences, roughly 10% seen once; the top ten hold 5.5% to 9%. Separately, the same data were catalogued under a study of yellow fever vaccine responses in identical twins.

Sequencing used CD8+ T cells sorted from blood. The receptor source for this set is a woman in her late teens or twenties in good health.

The rearrangement uses TRBV27 and TRBJ1-4; possibly TRBD1 for D (6 bases). In germline, CDR1 is MNHEY, CDR2 SMNVEV (reference sequence). The ends were cut back, 6 bases at V and 0 bases at J, with 14 bases in the middle. The CDR3 sequence is 16 residues long. CDR3 residues: CASSIQGLTTNEKLFF. CDR3 sequence (DNA): TGTGCCAGCAGCATACAGGGATTAACAACTAATGAAAAACTGTTTTTT.

The V and J genes are TRBV27 and TRBJ2-3, with D tentatively TRBD1 (6 bases). The V gene lost 6 bases and the J gene lost 2 bases, with 9 bases spanning the gap. Per germline, CDR1 MNHEY and CDR2 SMNVEV (reference sequence). The length of the CDR3 is 13 residues. The DNA of the CDR3 is TGTGCCAGCAGAAGGGGGACCACAGATACGCAGTATTTT. Translated: CASRRGTTDTQYF.

This clonotype was picked up a small number of times. CDR3 in amino acids: CASSQDRLHLHF. In nucleotides, the CDR3 is TGCGCCAGCAGCCAAGATCGTCTCCACCTCCACTTT. The chain links TRBV4-1 to TRBJ1-6; D is ambiguous. The germline CDR1 and CDR2 sequences are MGHRA and YSYEKL. With 0 bases removed from V and 15 bases from J, the gap between germline ends came to 9 bases. The CDR3 length is 12 residues.

This clonotype was picked up many times. V is TRBV7-2 and J is TRBJ2-5; 7 bases agree with TRBD1. The trim removed 5 bases at V and 5 bases at J, leaving 14 bases unmatched. The CDR3 spans 16 residues. Germline CDR1 SGHTA, CDR2 FQGNSA. This chain's CDR3 is CASSPTPGGIGETQYF. The CDR3 nucleotides are TGTGCCAGCAGCCCGACCCCAGGGGGTATAGGGGAGACCCAGTACTTC.

This chain uses TRBV10-3 with TRBJ2-5, with D perhaps given as TRBD1 or TRBD2 (5 bases each). The V gene lost 7 bases and the J gene lost 3 bases, with 15 bases spanning the gap. The CDR3 runs to 14 residues. CDR1 is ENHRY, CDR2 SYGVKD, per germline. The CDR3 is CAITGGGKEETQYF. The DNA for the CDR3 is TGTGCCATCACGGGTGGGGGAAAAGAAGAGACCCAGTACTTC.

The genes are TRBV7-9 and TRBJ2-3; possible D gene TRBD1, 6 bases. Looked up from germline, CDR1 is SEHNR and CDR2 is FQNEAQ (reference sequence). With 1 base removed from V and 0 bases from J, the gap between germline ends came to 11 bases. The CDR3 spans 16 residues. The chain's CDR3 is CASSLEGTSSTDTQYF. CDR3 DNA: TGTGCCAGCAGCTTAGAAGGGACATCTAGCACAGATACGCAGTATTTT.

This clonotype came up many times. The chain uses TRBV6-2 or TRBV6-3 and TRBJ1-2, with D possibly TRBD1 on 6 matching bases. Deletions cut 0 bases from V and 4 bases from J, with 9 bases between. This CDR3 is 14 amino acids long. Germline V lookup: CDR1 MNHEY, CDR2 SVGEGT. The CDR3 here is CASSYSLQGYGYTF. The CDR3 nucleotides are TGTGCCAGCAGTTACTCGTTACAGGGCTATGGCTACACCTTC.

The CDR3 coding sequence is TGTGCCAGCAGTAAAGTACAGGTTTATCTGAGTGAAAAACTGTTTTTT. As protein: CASSKVQVYLSEKLFF. The chain combines TRBV12-3 or TRBV12-4 with TRBJ1-4; a possible D gene is TRBD1 (5 bases). V was pared by 5 bases and J by 7 bases, with 20 bases between. CDR3 size: 16 residues.

This chain joins TRBV6-1 and TRBJ2-5, with D unresolved. V shed 2 bases and J shed 2 bases, with 6 bases lying between them. CDR1 is MNHNS and CDR2 is SASEGT in the germline V gene. CDR3 length: 13 amino acids. The CDR3 sequence is CASSESEQETQYF. Written as DNA, the CDR3 is TGTGCCAGCAGTGAATCGGAGCAAGAGACCCAGTACTTC.